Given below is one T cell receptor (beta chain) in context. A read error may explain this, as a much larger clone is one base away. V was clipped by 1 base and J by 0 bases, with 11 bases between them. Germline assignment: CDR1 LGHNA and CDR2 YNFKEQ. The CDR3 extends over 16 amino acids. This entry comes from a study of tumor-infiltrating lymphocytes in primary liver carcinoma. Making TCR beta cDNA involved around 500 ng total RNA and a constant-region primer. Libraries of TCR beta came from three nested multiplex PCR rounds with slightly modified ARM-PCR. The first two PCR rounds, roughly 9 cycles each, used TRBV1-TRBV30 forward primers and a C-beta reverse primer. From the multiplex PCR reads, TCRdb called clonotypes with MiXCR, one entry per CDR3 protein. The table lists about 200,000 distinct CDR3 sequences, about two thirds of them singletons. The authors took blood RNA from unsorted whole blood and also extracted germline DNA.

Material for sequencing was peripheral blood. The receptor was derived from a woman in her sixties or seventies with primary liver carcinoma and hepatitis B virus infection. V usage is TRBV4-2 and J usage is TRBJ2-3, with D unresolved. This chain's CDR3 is CASSQVDSASTDTQYF. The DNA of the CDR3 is TGTGCCAGCAGCCAAGTGGATTCGGCTAGCACAGATACGCAGTATTTT.